Each of the 11 T cell receptor beta chains below was sequenced from the same sample in a study of graft-versus-host responses after intestinal transplantation. Antigens for these TCRs are unknown. Libraries were prepared by immunoSEQ multiplex PCR; TCRdb keeps only in-frame clonotypes and omits some of them. This table holds 90,000 to 95,000 clones, around nine tenths found once. Sequenced here: unstimulated CD8+ T cells sorted from spleen or lymph node cells, sampled before intestinal transplant. These receptors originate from a human donor who received an intestinal transplant.

This clone was counted a single time. This chain joins TRBV4-3 and TRBJ1-2, with D maybe TRBD1 (6 bases). This CDR3 comprises 15 residues. Trimming stripped 3 bases from V and 3 bases from J, with 14 bases between. Germline assignment: CDR1 LGHNA and CDR2 YSLEER. The CDR3 sequence is CASSQTGSGDYGYTF. In nucleotides, the CDR3 is TGCGCCAGCAGCCAGACAGGCTCTGGAGACTATGGCTACACCTTC.

This chain connects TRBV10-3 to TRBJ2-1; 8 nucleotides agree with TRBD1. The germline V gene encodes CDR1 ENHRY and CDR2 SYGVKD. V was clipped by 4 bases and J by 8 bases; unmatched bases: 13. This CDR3 is 16 amino acids long. The CDR3 coding sequence is TGTGCCATCAGTGGACCCCGGAGGACAGGGTTCCATGAGCAGTTCTTC. Protein: CAISGPRRTGFHEQFF.

CDR3 nucleotide sequence: TGTGCCAGCAGTTTCCCTTCCGGTGAGACAGGGGGGTTTGCTGGGGCCAACGTCCTGACTTTC. Its protein is CASSFPSGETGGFAGANVLTF. The chain links TRBV28 to TRBJ2-6, with 9 bases identical to TRBD1. This CDR3 has 21 amino acids. Germline assignment: CDR1 MDHEN and CDR2 SYDVKM. V shed 3 bases, J shed 2 bases, and the junction held 17 bases outside the gene matches. Supplemented by reference TRBV28 and TRBJ2-6, the full variable domain reads DVKVTQSSRYLVKRTGEKVFLECVQDMDHENMFWYRQDPGLGLRLIYFSYDVKMKEKGDIPEGYSVSREKKERFSLILESASTNQTSMYLCASSFPSGETGGFAGANVLTFGAGSRLTVL.

The genes are TRBV27 and TRBJ1-3; TRBD1 matches 7 bases. The CDR3 runs to 12 residues. Germline V gives CDR1 MNHEY, CDR2 SMNVEV (reference sequence). V lost 6 bases and J lost 4; bases outside the gene matches: 0. The CDR3 sequence is CASRTGGNTIYF. CDR3 nucleotide sequence: TGTGCCAGCAGGACAGGGGGAAACACCATATATTTT.

This chain joins TRBV4-3 and TRBJ1-1; D unresolved. CDR1 is LGHNA, CDR2 YSLEER, per germline. V was cut by 2 bases and J by 0 bases, with 10 bases left in between. CDR3 length: 15 amino acids. The CDR3 region has the DNA TGCGCCAGCAGCCAATTTCACAGTCTGAACACTGAAGCTTTCTTT. This codes for CASSQFHSLNTEAFF.

This clone was observed once. This rearrangement joins TRBV19 to TRBJ2-7, with 10 bases fitting TRBD1. Germline V gene lookup returns CDR1 LNHDA and CDR2 SQIVND (reference sequence). This CDR3 region has 15 residues. The junction had 4 bases not matched to a gene; V was cut back by 5 bases and J by 0 bases. CDR3 residues: CASSPGQGVSYEQYF. Here the CDR3 DNA reads TGTGCCAGTAGTCCCGGACAGGGGGTCTCCTACGAGCAGTACTTC.

The V gene is TRBV29-1, the J gene TRBJ1-1; TRBD1 aligns across 7 bases. The V gene end was trimmed by 0 bases and the J gene end by 2 bases; junction bases not matched to a gene: 3. The CDR3 loop spans 14 amino acids. Germline V lookup: CDR1 SQVTM, CDR2 ANQGSEA. DNA of the CDR3: TGCAGCGTTGAAGACAGGGGGAGAAACACTGAAGCTTTCTTT. It yields the protein CSVEDRGRNTEAFF.

The chain carries TRBV6-5 and TRBJ2-1; TRBD2 matches 12 bases. The J segment lost 5 bases and the V segment lost 0 bases, leaving 2 bases of the junction unmatched. There are 16 residues in the CDR3. Germline-derived CDR1 and CDR2 are MNHEY and SVGAGI. CDR3 amino acids: CASSYSTSGGNNEQFF. CDR3 nucleotides: TGTGCCAGCAGTTACTCGACTAGCGGGGGAAACAATGAGCAGTTCTTC.

The rearrangement joins TRBV18 to TRBJ2-3; unclear D gene. The CDR3 spans 14 residues. Deletions cut 3 bases from V and 0 bases from J, with 7 bases between. Germline CDR1 is KGHSH and CDR2 is LQKENI. DNA of the CDR3: TGTGCCAGCTCACCTGCGGAGAGCACAGATACGCAGTATTTT. Its translation: CASSPAESTDTQYF.

J is TRBJ1-2 and V is TRBV19, with a possible D match to TRBD1 (6 bases). Trimming pared 6 bases from V and 11 bases from J, leaving 19 bases between. The germline CDR1 and CDR2 sequences are LNHDA and SQIVND (reference sequence). The CDR3 length is 13 residues. The CDR3 bases are TGTGCCAGTAGGCCCCGGTGGGACATCGGGTACACCTTC. Translation gives CASRPRWDIGYTF.

The gene calls are TRBV27 and TRBJ1-4; D gene ambiguous. Germline V CDR1 and CDR2: MNHEY, SMNVEV (reference sequence). The CDR3 is 14 residues long. Trimming stripped 7 bases from V and 7 bases from J, with 16 bases between. The CDR3 nucleotides read TGTGCCAGCACTCCCTCTTCCGGCGGTGAAAAACTGTTTTTT. Translated, it gives CASTPSSGGEKLFF.